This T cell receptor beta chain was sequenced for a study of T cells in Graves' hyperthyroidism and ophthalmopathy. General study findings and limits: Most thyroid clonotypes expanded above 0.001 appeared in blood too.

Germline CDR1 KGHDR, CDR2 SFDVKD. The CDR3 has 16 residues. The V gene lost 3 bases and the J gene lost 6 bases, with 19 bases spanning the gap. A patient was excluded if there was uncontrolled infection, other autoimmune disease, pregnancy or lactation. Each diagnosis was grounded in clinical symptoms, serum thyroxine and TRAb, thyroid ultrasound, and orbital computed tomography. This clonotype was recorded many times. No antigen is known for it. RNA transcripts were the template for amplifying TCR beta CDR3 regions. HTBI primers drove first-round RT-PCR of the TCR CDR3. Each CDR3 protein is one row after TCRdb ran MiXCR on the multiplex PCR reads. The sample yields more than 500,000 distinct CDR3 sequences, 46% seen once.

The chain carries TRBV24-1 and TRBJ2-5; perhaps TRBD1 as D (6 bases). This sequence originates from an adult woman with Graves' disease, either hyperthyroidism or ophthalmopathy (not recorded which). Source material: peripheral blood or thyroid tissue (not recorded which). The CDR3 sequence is CATSDEDRTAVKTQYF. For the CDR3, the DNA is TGTGCCACCAGTGATGAGGACAGAACAGCGGTCAAGACCCAGTACTTC.